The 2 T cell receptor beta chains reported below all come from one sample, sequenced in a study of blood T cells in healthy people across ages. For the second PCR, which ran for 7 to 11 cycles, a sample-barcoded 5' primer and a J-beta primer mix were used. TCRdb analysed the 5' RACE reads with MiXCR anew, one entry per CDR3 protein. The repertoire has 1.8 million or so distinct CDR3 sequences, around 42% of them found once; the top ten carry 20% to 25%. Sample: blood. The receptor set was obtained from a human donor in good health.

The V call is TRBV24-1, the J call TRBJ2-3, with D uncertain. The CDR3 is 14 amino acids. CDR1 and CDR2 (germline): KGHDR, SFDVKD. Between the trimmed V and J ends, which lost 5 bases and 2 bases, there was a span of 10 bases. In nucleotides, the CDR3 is TGTGCCACCAGTGTGGATCGGGTCACAGATACGCAGTATTTT. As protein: CATSVDRVTDTQYF.

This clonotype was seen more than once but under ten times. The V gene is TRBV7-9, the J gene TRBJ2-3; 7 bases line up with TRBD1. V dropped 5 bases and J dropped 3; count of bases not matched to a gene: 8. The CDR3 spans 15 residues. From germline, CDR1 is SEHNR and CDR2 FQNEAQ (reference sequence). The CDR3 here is CASSRQGQGTDTQYF. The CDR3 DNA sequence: TGTGCCAGCAGCCGACAGGGCCAGGGAACAGATACGCAGTATTTT. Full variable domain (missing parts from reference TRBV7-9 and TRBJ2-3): DTGVSQNPRHKITKRGQNVTFRCDPISEHNRLYWYRQTLGQGPEFLTYFQNEAQLEKSRLLSDRFSAERPKGSFSTLEIQRTEQGDSAMYLCASSRQGQGTDTQYFGPGTRLTVL.